The clone carrying this T cell receptor (beta chain) was detected only a few times. The sample originates from a study of T cells in tuberculosis. Across the study: The T cells targeted glucose monomycolate, a mycobacterial lipid, via CD1B.

The study, taken as a whole, reports: Low-affinity CD1B-GMM tetramer-binding T cells may have been missed.

The germline V gene has CDR1 MGHRA and CDR2 YSYEKL. V lost 0 bases to trimming and J lost 0 bases; unmatched junction nucleotides: 4. This CDR3 has 16 amino acids. TCR-alpha and TCR-beta chains were sequenced unpaired. Only in-frame clones appear in the TCRdb table, and some are missing; sequencing was by immunoSEQ multiplex PCR. This sample has roughly 61,000 clones, with 88% found just once. Sorting used thawed, overnight-rested PBMC stained with anti-CD3, a viability dye and GMM-loaded CD1B tetramer. The CD1B tetramers carried C32 glucose monomycolate purified from Rhodococcus equi. Roughly 92,000 tetramer-negative cells were sorted from each donor.

The clonotype was recovered from an adult woman with latent tuberculosis. The rearrangement joins TRBV4-1 to TRBJ1-1, with 7 bases that match TRBD1. The sequencing input was CD1b-GMM tetramer-negative cells sorted from PBMCs. In DNA form, the CDR3 reads TGCGCCAGCAGCCAAGACCCCGGGACAGTGAACACTGAAGCTTTCTTT. Translation gives CASSQDPGTVNTEAFF.